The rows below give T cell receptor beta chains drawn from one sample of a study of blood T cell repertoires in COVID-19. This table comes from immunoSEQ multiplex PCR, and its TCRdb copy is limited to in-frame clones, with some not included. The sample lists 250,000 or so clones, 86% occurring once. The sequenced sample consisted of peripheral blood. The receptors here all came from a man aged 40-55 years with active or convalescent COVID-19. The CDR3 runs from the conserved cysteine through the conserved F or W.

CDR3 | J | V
CAILAGGPGTGELFF | TRBJ2-2 | TRBV6-5
CASSQFSPRTGLGVGSPLHF | TRBJ1-6 | TRBV4-1
CASSLPSSGNTIYF | TRBJ1-3 | TRBV13
CASSLMGREGEQYF | TRBJ2-7 | TRBV13
CASSKVGRAGQETQYF | TRBJ2-5 | TRBV21-1
CASSLGGLAATGELFF | TRBJ2-2 | TRBV11-3
CASSLDAAPKYNEQFF | TRBJ2-1 | TRBV13
CASKTAGLGYNEQFF | TRBJ2-1 | TRBV19
CASTRTTGSNYGYTF | TRBJ1-2 | TRBV19
CATMPPEGHEQYF | TRBJ2-7 | TRBV6-5
CASSYGREESYEQYF | TRBJ2-7 | TRBV6-5